This T cell receptor beta chain was retrieved from a study of T cells in Graves' hyperthyroidism and ophthalmopathy. The CDR3 is 16 amino acids. Trimming took 5 bases from V and 4 from J; bases not matched to a gene: 9. CDR1 and CDR2 (germline): MNHEY, SMNVEV (reference sequence). Whole-study results and caveats: Separating ophthalmopathy from stable hyperthyroidism was achieved by a 13 V-J model.

The TCR beta CDR3 regions underwent amplification using RNA transcripts as the source. First-round RT-PCR of the TCR CDR3 relied on the HTBI primer set. TCRdb re-called the multiplex PCR reads with MiXCR, one entry per CDR3 protein. This sample has about half a million distinct CDR3 sequences; approximately 23% occur once, and the top ten carry around 54%. Concerning this clonotype itself: The antigen remains unidentified.

This chain joins TRBV27 and TRBJ1-5; 9 bases fit TRBD1. The sequence came from a woman aged 65 to 85 with Graves' ophthalmopathy. Sequences were obtained from blood. Written as DNA, the CDR3 is TGTGCCAGCAGTACTCGCGGGACAGGGAGAAATCAGCCCCAGCATTTT. As protein: CASSTRGTGRNQPQHF.